This TCR beta chain was obtained from a study of preoperative IRX-2 immunotherapy in early breast cancer. Per the germline V gene, CDR1 is SGHNT and CDR2 is YENEEA. The CDR3 runs 15 residues. Trimming removed 0 bases at V and 2 bases at J, with 7 bases between. The treatment is: preoperative locoregional IRX-2 cytokine immunotherapy. This phase Ib study tested locoregional IRX-2 cytokine immunotherapy given before surgery. This table comes from immunoSEQ multiplex PCR, and its TCRdb copy is limited to in-frame clones, with some not included. Among roughly 30,000 clones listed, about four fifths were seen once.

The sample consisted of lymph node tissue, taken from a patient treated with IRX-2 immunotherapy. The gene calls are TRBV11-3 and TRBJ2-2; possibly TRBD1 or TRBD2 for D (5 bases each). The sequence came from a human donor with breast cancer. The CDR3 bases are TGTGCCAGCAGCTTAGAGGGACCAAACACCGGGGAGCTGTTTTTT. Its translation is CASSLEGPNTGELFF. The whole variable domain, remainder taken from reference TRBV11-3 and TRBJ2-2, is EAGVVQSPRYKIIEKKQPVAFWCNPISGHNTLYWYLQNLGQGPELLIRYENEEAVDDSQLPKDRFSAERLKGVDSTLKIQPAELGDSAVYLCASSLEGPNTGELFFGEGSRLTVL.